This TCR beta chain was recovered during a study of cytomegalovirus exposure and HLA in healthy donors. Turning to the study itself: An earlier analysis identified 117 million unique TCR beta sequences in some 170 million T cells. Whole-study results and caveats: A later analysis reportedly found fewer N-insertions in an Asian-associated ancestry cluster than the approximately 730-donor mean.

The CDR3 totals 15 residues. V shed 6 bases and J shed 0 bases, with 12 bases lying between them. CDR1 is WNHNN, CDR2 SYGVQD, per germline (reference sequence). It was with 60 Vbeta and 13 Jbeta primers that the PCR ran. Method: immunoSEQ multiplex PCR; TCRdb's copy keeps in-frame clones and lacks some. The sample records about 200,000 clones, 65% to 90% being singletons. This clone showed up just once. What it binds is not known. The specimen was PBMCs. The chain uses TRBV10-1 and TRBJ2-1; TRBD1 might be the D (5 bases). This TCR derives from a woman younger than 45 in good health and CMV-seronegative. CDR3 in amino acids: CASSKGSLSYNEQFF. CDR3 DNA sequence: TGCGCCAGCAGCAAGGGGTCCCTCTCCTACAATGAGCAGTTCTTC.